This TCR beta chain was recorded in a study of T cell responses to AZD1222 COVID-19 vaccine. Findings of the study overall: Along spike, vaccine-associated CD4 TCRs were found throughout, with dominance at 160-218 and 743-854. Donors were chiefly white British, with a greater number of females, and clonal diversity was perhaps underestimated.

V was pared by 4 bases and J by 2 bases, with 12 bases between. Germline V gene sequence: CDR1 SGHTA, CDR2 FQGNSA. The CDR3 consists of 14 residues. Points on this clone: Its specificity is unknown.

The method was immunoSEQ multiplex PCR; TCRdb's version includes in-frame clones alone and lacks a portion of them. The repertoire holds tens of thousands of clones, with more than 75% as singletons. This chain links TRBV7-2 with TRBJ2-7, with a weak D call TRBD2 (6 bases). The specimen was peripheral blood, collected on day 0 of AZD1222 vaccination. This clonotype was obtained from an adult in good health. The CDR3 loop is CASSYGAGPYEQYF. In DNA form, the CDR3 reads TGTGCCAGCAGCTACGGAGCGGGTCCCTACGAGCAGTACTTC.